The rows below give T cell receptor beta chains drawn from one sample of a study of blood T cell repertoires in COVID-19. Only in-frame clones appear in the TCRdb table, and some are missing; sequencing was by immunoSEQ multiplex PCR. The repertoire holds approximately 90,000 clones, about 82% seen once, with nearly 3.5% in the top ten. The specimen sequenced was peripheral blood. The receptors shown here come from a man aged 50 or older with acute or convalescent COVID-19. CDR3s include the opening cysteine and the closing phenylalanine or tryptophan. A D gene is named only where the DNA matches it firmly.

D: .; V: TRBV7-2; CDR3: CASSPHSGTPLHF
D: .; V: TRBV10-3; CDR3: CAISQGSHEQYF
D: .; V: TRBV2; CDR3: CASSEIQGTNTEAFF
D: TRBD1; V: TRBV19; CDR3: CASSRHRGVGETQYF
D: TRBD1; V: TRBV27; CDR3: CASSKYRGGSNQPQHF
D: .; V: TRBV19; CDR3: CASSRGAGPSGETQYF
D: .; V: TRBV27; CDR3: CASSSPGGGLGSLHF
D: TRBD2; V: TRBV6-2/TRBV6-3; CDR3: CASSWTSGSTDTQYF
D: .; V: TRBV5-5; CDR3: CASSFSGSPQETQYF
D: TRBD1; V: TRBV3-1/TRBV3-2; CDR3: CASSQDVTGAGDYGYTF
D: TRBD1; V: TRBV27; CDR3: CASSSGTGESKLFF
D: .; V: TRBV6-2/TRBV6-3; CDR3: CASSRDNNQPQHF
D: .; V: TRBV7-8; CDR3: CASSLRDNNQPQHF
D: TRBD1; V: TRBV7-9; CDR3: CASSLTRGQGEQYF
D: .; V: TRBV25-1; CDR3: CASRPGHPTWGANVLTF
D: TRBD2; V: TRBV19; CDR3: CASSMASGRPEQFF
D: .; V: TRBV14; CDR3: CASSQGRASYGYTF
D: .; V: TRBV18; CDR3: CASLLSGANVLTF
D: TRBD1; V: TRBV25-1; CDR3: CASNGQGDQPQHF
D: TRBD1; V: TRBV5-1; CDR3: CASSTGTGSYGYTF
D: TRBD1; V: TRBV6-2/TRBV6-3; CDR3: CASSPGQLNQPQHF
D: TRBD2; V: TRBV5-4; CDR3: CASSRTSGNTGELFF
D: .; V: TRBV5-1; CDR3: CASSLGGGTGELFF
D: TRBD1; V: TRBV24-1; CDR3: CATSDFNRQGKETQYF
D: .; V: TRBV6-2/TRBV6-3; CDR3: CASSYRGALGETQYF
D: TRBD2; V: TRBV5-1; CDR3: CASSFVTSVGNEQFF
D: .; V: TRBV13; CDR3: CASSRGRRGVSGNTIYF
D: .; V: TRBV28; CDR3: CASSLVVAGSYNEQFF
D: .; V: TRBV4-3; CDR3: CASSSTTASYEQYF
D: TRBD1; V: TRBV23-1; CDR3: CASSQSAGQGMGGYTF
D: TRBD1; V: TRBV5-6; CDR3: CASSVGQGTDTQYF
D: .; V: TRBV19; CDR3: CASSMEGTPGGASRGEQFF
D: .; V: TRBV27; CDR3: CASSPGANYGYTF
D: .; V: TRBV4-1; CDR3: CASSQGPSNQPQHF
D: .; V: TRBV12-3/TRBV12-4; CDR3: CASSKQVSGELFF
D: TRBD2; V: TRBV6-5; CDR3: CASSYSLAGEVYEQFF
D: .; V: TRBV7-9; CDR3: CASSATGPYEQYF
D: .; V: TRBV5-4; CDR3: CASSLGSSSYEQYF
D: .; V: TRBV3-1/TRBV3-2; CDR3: CASSKSESPGNTIYF
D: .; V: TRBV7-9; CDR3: CASSMEDNYGYTF
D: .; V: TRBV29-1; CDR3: CSVDGARDRETQYF
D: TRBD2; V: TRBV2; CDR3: CASRGLAGGTDTQYF
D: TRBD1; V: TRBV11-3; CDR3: CASSHRDSYTGELFF
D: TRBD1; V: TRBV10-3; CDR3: CAISEIGTGGENTGELFF
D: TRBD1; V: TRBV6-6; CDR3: CASIGTVHQPQHF
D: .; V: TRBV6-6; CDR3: CASSLSGSGTNTGELFF
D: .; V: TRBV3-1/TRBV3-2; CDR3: CASSQDSGGRGTPLHF
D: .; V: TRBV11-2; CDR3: CASSPPFGGGFF
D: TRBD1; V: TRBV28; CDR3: CASSSGQDEKLFF
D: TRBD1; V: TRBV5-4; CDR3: CASSLAGGQGSEQYF
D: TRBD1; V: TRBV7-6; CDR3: CASSSGDREYGYTF
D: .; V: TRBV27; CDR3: CASSLTGTGELFF